These T cell receptor beta chains were read from a single sample in a study of cytomegalovirus exposure and HLA in healthy donors. TCRdb keeps only in-frame clones here, not all; method: immunoSEQ multiplex PCR. The table includes about 100,000 clones, approximately 76% detected once. The source material was PBMCs. The receptors shown here come from a middle-aged man in good health and CMV-seronegative. CDR3s include the opening cysteine and the closing phenylalanine or tryptophan. A D gene is named only where the DNA matches it firmly. Rows may omit the clone size; those that give it use once, few, many or a size class.

j_call	v_call	clone_size	d_call	cdr3_length	cdr3_nt	cdr3_aa
TRBJ2-6	TRBV30	.	TRBD1	15	TGTGCCTGGAGCCTCGACAGGGCTGGGGCCAACGTCCTGACTTTC	CAWSLDRAGANVLTF
TRBJ1-3	TRBV6-5	.	.	15	TGTGCCAGCCTGGAGGGGTACGGCTCTGGAAACACCATATATTTT	CASLEGYGSGNTIYF
TRBJ1-1	TRBV28	.	TRBD1	15	TGTGCCAGCCACCAAAGGGGCAGGGGGTCCACTGAAGCTTTCTTT	CASHQRGRGSTEAFF
TRBJ2-5	TRBV11-2	.	.	14	TGTGCCAGCAGCTTTACACTGGGGGGAGAGACCCAGTACTTC	CASSFTLGGETQYF
TRBJ1-1	TRBV29-1	few	.	12	TGCAGCGTGTACAAAGCCGGGTTTGAAGCTTTCTTT	CSVYKAGFEAFF
TRBJ2-5	TRBV18	.	.	14	TGTGCCAGCTCACCCGGAGGGGTTGGAGAGACCCAGTACTTC	CASSPGGVGETQYF
TRBJ2-1	TRBV6-1	.	.	13	TGTGCCAGCAGGGGCGAGGGGGACAATGAGCAGTTCTTC	CASRGEGDNEQFF
TRBJ1-2	TRBV27	.	TRBD1	14	TGTGCCAGCAGCCGGGGACAGCCTTTTTATGGCTACACCTTC	CASSRGQPFYGYTF
TRBJ2-7	TRBV11-2	few	TRBD1	15	TGTGCCAGCAGCAACACAGGGGCATTATCCTACGAGCAGTACTTC	CASSNTGALSYEQYF
TRBJ2-7	TRBV25-1	.	TRBD1	13	TGTGCCAGCAACTTACAGGGGAGAAGCGAGCAGTACTTC	CASNLQGRSEQYF
TRBJ2-2	TRBV10-1	.	.	16	TGCGCCAGCAGTGCCCAACGGGGGGCAATCACCGGGGAGCTGTTTTTT	CASSAQRGAITGELFF
TRBJ1-4	TRBV15	.	TRBD1	15	TGTGCCACCAGCAAGCAGACAGGGGGAATTGCAAAACTGTTTTTT	CATSKQTGGIAKLFF
TRBJ2-5	TRBV5-1	.	TRBD1	15	TGCGCCAGCAGCTTGATAGGACAGGACGGAGAGACCCAGTACTTC	CASSLIGQDGETQYF
TRBJ1-6	TRBV14	.	.	16	TGTGCCAGCAGCCAACAGGACAGAGGGGCCAATTCACCCCTCCACTTT	CASSQQDRGANSPLHF
TRBJ1-1	TRBV6-6	.	.	13	TGTGCCAGCAGGATTACACCGAACACTGAAGCTTTCTTT	CASRITPNTEAFF
TRBJ2-3	TRBV11-3	.	TRBD2	17	TGTGCCAGCAGCTTAAAGCTCGCTAGCGGGGGGGCAACTACGCAGTATTTT	CASSLKLASGGATTQYF
TRBJ2-4	TRBV5-6	few	TRBD1	14	TGTGCCAGCAGCCCTCGACAGGGATTAGACATTCAGTACTTC	CASSPRQGLDIQYF
TRBJ2-3	TRBV27	.	TRBD2	14	TGTGCCAGCAGTCGGCTAGCGGGAACAGATACGCAGTATTTT	CASSRLAGTDTQYF
TRBJ1-4	TRBV5-1	.	.	14	TGCGCCAGCAGCTTGGTTGCGGGAAATGAAAAACTGTTTTTT	CASSLVAGNEKLFF
TRBJ1-3	TRBV30	.	TRBD1	14	TGTGCCTGGAACCTAGGACAGGGAGGAAACACCATATATTTT	CAWNLGQGGNTIYF
TRBJ1-2	TRBV5-5	.	.	14	TGTGCCAGCAGCCCTTGGACAGCTAACTATGGCTACACCTTC	CASSPWTANYGYTF
TRBJ2-1	TRBV7-8	.	.	13	TGTGCCAGCAGCTTTGGGGGGTACAATGAGCAGTTCTTC	CASSFGGYNEQFF
TRBJ1-1	TRBV5-8	.	TRBD1	15	TGTGCCAGCAGCTCACCTACAGGGGGCTCCACTGAAGCTTTCTTT	CASSSPTGGSTEAFF
TRBJ1-1	TRBV7-9	few	.	14	TGTGCCAGCAGCTTACAAGGTGAGGCGGCCACGGCTTTCTTT	CASSLQGEAATAFF
TRBJ2-2	TRBV5-5	.	.	14	TGTGCCAGCAGCCGGTCGGCGAACACCGGGGAGCTGTTTTTT	CASSRSANTGELFF
TRBJ2-2	TRBV27	.	TRBD2	15	TGTGCCAGCAGTATACTAGCGGGGGGGACCGGGGAGCTGTTTTTT	CASSILAGGTGELFF
TRBJ2-3	TRBV5-6	few	TRBD1	17	TGTGCCAGCAGCTCTAAAGGGACAGGGGATTTCACAGATACGCAGTATTTT	CASSSKGTGDFTDTQYF
TRBJ2-7	TRBV11-2	few	.	13	TGTGCCAGCAGCTTAGCAGGGGAAGACGAGCAGTACTTC	CASSLAGEDEQYF
TRBJ1-1	TRBV27	.	.	13	TGTGCCAGCAAAGAGAGAATGAGTACTGAAGCTTTCTTT	CASKERMSTEAFF
TRBJ1-2	TRBV5-4	.	.	13	TGTGCCAGCAGCTTGGTTGGAGGGGCTGGCTACACCTTC	CASSLVGGAGYTF
TRBJ2-3	TRBV29-1	once	.	13	TGCAGCGGTTTGACTAGATCCACAGATACGCAGTATTTT	CSGLTRSTDTQYF
TRBJ2-5	TRBV5-1	.	TRBD2	15	TGCGCCAGCAGCTCGGTTGGCGGGGGCCAAGAGACCCAGTACTTC	CASSSVGGGQETQYF
TRBJ2-5	TRBV27	.	TRBD1	17	TGTGCCAGCAGACCAAGGACGACAGGGAAACTGGGGGAGACCCAGTACTTC	CASRPRTTGKLGETQYF
TRBJ1-1	TRBV6-1	few	.	11	TGTGCCAGCAATGGCGCCGGGGAAGCTTTCTTT	CASNGAGEAFF
TRBJ2-5	TRBV10-3	.	.	13	TGTGCCATCAGTCGGGGTAAACAAGAGACCCAGTACTTC	CAISRGKQETQYF
TRBJ2-3	TRBV5-4	.	TRBD2	14	TGTGCCCCCGGGACTAGCGGAGGCACAGATACGCAGTATTTT	CAPGTSGGTDTQYF